Sequencing of this TCR beta chain was carried out in a study of blood T cell repertoires in COVID-19. Study-wide background: Researchers got acute and convalescent COVID-19 samples from the United States, Italy and Spain. Sample material is recorded as cDNA or gDNA derived from T cells, B-cell-depleted T cells, or PBMCs.

Per the authors' pipeline: Reference gene primer amplification in the assay estimated nucleated cell counts. The protocol was immunoSEQ multiplex PCR, while the TCRdb copy is restricted to in-frame clones and leaves out a portion. From that table come the V and J calls and clone size; the DNA was used to work out D and trimming. The data show under 200,000 clones, roughly 90% seen once. The CDR3 extends over 14 amino acids. Germline CDR1 and CDR2: SGHAT and FQNNGV. V lost 1 base and J lost 10; bases outside the gene matches: 7. The chain has TRBV11-2 and TRBJ2-3, with 8 bases identical to TRBD2. The sequence came from a man aged 45-65 years with acute or convalescent COVID-19. Sequencing used peripheral blood. CDR3 nucleotides: TGTGCCAGCAGCTTAGGCGCGGGAGGCCCGCCGCAGTATTTT. It is translated as CASSLGAGGPPQYF.